This T cell receptor beta chain originates from a study of shared clonotypes between healthy human individuals. Sequencing was performed with immunoSEQ multiplex PCR; in TCRdb, only in-frame clones are kept and a portion is missing. The sample yields hundreds of thousands of clones, around 74% seen once. Donors comprised only Caucasian adults living in Nashville, Tennessee. Splitting the CD4+ cells yielded a CD45RA+ naive subset and a CD45RA-negative memory subset. V was shortened by 2 bases and J by 4 bases, with 17 bases between the two germline ends. Per germline, CDR1 MGHRA and CDR2 YSYEKL. The CDR3 is 16 residues long. This clone was seen just once.

This receptor was taken from a woman aged 25 to 39 in good health. The sequenced sample was memory CD4+ T cells sorted from blood. Specified subset: CD45RA-negative fraction. V and J are TRBV4-1 and TRBJ1-2, with D possibly TRBD1 on 6 matching bases. CDR3 in DNA: TGCGCCAGCAGCCAACTAATGACAGGTTCCTTCTATGGCTACACCTTC. Its protein is CASSQLMTGSFYGYTF.